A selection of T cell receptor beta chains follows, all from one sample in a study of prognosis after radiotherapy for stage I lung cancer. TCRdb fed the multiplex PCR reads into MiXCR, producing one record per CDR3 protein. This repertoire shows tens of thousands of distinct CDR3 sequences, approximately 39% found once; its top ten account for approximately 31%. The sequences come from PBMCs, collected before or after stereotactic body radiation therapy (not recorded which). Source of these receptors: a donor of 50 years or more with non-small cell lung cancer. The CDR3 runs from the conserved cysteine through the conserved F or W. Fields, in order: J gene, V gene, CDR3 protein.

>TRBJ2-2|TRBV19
CASSINKGTGELFF
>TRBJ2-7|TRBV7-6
CASSAGLVGEQYF
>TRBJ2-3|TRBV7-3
CASTPRPGLSGGEDTQYF
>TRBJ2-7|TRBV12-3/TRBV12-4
CASSFVGGSYEQYF
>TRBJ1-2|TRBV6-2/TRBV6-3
CASSPGSREWGYGYTF
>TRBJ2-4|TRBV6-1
CASKYMEVVFMGQLTRNIQYF
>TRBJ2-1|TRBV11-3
CASSRGGSDNEQFF
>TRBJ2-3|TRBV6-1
CASSTGDVTSGTTQTPTDTQYF
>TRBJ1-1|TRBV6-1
CASRVSGRDRGAGDTESFF
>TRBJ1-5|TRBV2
CASSELEAAGNQPQHF
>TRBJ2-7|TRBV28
CASSSHGVSYEQYF
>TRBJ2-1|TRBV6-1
CAIRGTYYNEQLF
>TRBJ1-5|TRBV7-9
CASSSLGPQHF
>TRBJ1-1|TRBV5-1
CASSGGALMNTEAFF
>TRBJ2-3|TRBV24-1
CATRSGSTDTQYF
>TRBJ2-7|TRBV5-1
CASSFGTTYEQYF
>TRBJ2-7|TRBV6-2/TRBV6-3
CASSYSPEGVMPYEQYF
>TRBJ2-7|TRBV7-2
CASSLTSGAYEQYF
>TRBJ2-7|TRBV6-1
CASSRDRKYEQYF
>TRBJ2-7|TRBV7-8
CASSLERASGRAGEQYF
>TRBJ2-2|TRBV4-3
CASSQDGSWTVELFF
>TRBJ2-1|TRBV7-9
CAGSLDPSSNEQFF
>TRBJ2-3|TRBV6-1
CASRWDTLKDTQYF
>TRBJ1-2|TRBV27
CASLRQPGVGGDGYTF
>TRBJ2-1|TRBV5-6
CASSFTGEVDEQFF
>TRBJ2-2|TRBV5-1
CASSLGAYGTGELFF
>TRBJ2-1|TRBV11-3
CASSLAAGVDEQFF
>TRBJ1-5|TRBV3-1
CASSHDRGRLDDNQPQHF